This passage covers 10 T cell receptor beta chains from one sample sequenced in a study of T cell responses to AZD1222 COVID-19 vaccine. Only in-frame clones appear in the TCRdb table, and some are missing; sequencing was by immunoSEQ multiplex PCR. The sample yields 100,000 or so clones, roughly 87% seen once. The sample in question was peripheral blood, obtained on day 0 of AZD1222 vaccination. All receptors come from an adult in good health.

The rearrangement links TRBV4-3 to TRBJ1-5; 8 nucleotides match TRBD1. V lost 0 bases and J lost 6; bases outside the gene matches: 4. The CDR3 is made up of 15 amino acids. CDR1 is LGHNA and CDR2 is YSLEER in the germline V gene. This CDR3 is CASSQDLDRVQPQHF. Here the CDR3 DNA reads TGCGCCAGCAGCCAAGATTTGGACAGGGTTCAGCCCCAGCATTTT.

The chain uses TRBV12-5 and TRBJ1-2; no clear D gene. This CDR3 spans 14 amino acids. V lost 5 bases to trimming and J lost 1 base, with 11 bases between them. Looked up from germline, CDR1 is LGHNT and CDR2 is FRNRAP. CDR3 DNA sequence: TGTGCTAGTGGTCCTAGTGGGAGTAACTATGGCTACACCTTC. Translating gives CASGPSGSNYGYTF.

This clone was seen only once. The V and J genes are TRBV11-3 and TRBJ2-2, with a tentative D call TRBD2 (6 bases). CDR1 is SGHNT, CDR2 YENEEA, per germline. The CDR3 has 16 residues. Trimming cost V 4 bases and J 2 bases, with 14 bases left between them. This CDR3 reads CASSSDWGLNTGELFF. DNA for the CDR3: TGTGCCAGCAGCTCCGATTGGGGACTTAACACCGGGGAGCTGTTTTTT.

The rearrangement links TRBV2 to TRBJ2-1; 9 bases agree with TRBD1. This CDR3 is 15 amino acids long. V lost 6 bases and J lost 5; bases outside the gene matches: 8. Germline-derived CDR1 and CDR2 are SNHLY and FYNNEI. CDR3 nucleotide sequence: TGTGCCAGCAGGGACAGGGGCTGGCTTAACAATGAGCAGTTCTTC. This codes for CASRDRGWLNNEQFF.

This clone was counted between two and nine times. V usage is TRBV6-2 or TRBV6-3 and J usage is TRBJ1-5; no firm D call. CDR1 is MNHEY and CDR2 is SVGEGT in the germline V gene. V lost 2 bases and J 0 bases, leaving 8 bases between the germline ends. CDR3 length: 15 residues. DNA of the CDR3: TGTGCCAGCAGTTACCGGGGAGATAGCAATCAGCCCCAGCATTTT. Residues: CASSYRGDSNQPQHF.

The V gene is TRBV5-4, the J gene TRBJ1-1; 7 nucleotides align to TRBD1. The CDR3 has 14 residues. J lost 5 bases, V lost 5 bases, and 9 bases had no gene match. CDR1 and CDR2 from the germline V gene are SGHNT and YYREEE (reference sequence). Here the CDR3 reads CASSHRDRETEAFF. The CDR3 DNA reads TGTGCCAGCAGTCACCGGGACAGAGAGACTGAAGCTTTCTTT. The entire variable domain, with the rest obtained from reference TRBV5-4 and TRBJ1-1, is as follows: ETGVTQSPTHLIKTRGQQVTLRCSSQSGHNTVSWYQQALGQGPQFIFQYYREEENGRGNFPPRFSGLQFPNYSSELNVNALELDDSALYLCASSHRDRETEAFFGQGTRLTVV.

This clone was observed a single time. The CDR3 region has the DNA TGTGCCAGCAGTTTACAGGGGCCGACCGGGGAGCTGTTTTTT. Residues: CASSLQGPTGELFF. V gene TRBV6-5 combines with J gene TRBJ2-2; 7 bases line up with TRBD1. V trimming: 4 bases; J trimming: 5 bases; junction bases outside the gene matches: 4. This CDR3 is 14 amino acids long. Looked up from germline, CDR1 is MNHEY and CDR2 is SVGAGI.

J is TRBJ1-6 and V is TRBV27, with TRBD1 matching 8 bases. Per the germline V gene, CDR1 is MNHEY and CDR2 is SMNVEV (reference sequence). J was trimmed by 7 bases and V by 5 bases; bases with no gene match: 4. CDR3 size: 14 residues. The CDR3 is CASSPGQENSPLHF. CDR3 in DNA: TGTGCCAGCAGTCCGGGACAGGAAAATTCACCCCTCCACTTT.

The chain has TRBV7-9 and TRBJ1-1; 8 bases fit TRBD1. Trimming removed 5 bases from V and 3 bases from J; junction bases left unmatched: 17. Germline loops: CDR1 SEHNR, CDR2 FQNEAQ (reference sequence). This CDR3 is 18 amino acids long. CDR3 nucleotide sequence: TGTGCCAGCAGCCCAAGAAAGAGATTTGACAGGGGCGACACTGAAGCTTTCTTT. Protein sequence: CASSPRKRFDRGDTEAFF. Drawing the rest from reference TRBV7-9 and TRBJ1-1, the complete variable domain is DTGVSQNPRHKITKRGQNVTFRCDPISEHNRLYWYRQTLGQGPEFLTYFQNEAQLEKSRLLSDRFSAERPKGSFSTLEIQRTEQGDSAMYLCASSPRKRFDRGDTEAFFGQGTRLTVV.

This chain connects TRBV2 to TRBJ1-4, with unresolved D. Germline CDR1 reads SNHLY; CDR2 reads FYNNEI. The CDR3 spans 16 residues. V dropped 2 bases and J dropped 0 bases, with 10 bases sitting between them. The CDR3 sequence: CASSETATPTNEKLFF. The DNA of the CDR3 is TGTGCCAGCAGTGAAACAGCTACCCCAACTAATGAAAAACTGTTTTTT.